These 19 T cell receptor beta chains were all obtained from the same sample, sequenced in a study of PD-1 blockade in classical Hodgkin lymphoma. In every patient, relapse followed autologous stem cell transplantation, while exposure to brentuximab vedotin differed. The repertoire was sequenced with immunoSEQ multiplex PCR; TCRdb's copy has only in-frame clones and lacks some. The data show 47,000 or so clones, roughly 73% seen once. The source was peripheral blood mononuclear cells (PBMCs), collected at baseline. These TCRs come from a human donor with classical Hodgkin lymphoma.

The chain employs TRBV7-6 and TRBJ1-1; D remains ambiguous. This CDR3 spans 13 amino acids. V lost 5 bases and J lost 0, with 7 bases in between. The germline V gene encodes CDR1 SGHVS and CDR2 FNYEAQ. CDR3 amino acids: CASSSEVNTEAFF. CDR3 coding DNA: TGTGCCAGCAGCAGCGAGGTGAACACTGAAGCTTTCTTT. The full variable domain, rest sourced from reference TRBV7-6 and TRBJ1-1, is GAGVSQSPRYKVTKRGQDVALRCDPISGHVSLYWYRQALGQGPEFLTYFNYEAQQDKSGLPNDRFSAERPEGSISTLTIQRTEQRDSAMYRCASSSEVNTEAFFGQGTRLTVV.

The rearrangement links TRBV6-6 to TRBJ1-1; TRBD1 matches 7 bases. The CDR3 runs to 13 residues. The germline V gene encodes CDR1 MNHNY and CDR2 SVGAGI (reference sequence). Trimming cost V 8 bases and J 6 bases; bases outside gene matches: 9. This chain's CDR3 is CASLKGGTAEAFF. The CDR3 region has the DNA TGTGCCAGCTTGAAGGGAGGGACAGCTGAAGCTTTCTTT.

This clone was recorded a few times. The genes are TRBV7-9 and TRBJ2-5, with D tentatively TRBD1 (5 bases). V was trimmed by 3 bases and J by 4 bases, leaving 18 bases between them. The V gene's germline CDR1 is SEHNR and CDR2 FQNEAQ (reference sequence). The CDR3 totals 16 residues. Here the CDR3 reads CASSLSLAGWGETQYF. The CDR3 region has the DNA TGTGCCAGCAGCTTGTCCTTGGCAGGGTGGGGAGAGACCCAGTACTTC.

This chain uses TRBV28 with TRBJ2-1; 8 positions match TRBD1. CDR1 and CDR2 (germline): MDHEN, SYDVKM. J was trimmed by 7 bases and V by 5 bases; bases with no gene match: 10. CDR3 size: 15 residues. The CDR3 DNA reads as TGTGCCAGCAGTCCCCCCGGACAGGGCGGGAATGAGCAGTTCTTC. It translates to CASSPPGQGGNEQFF.

The rearrangement uses TRBV6-5 and TRBJ2-2, with no clear D. Germline V gives CDR1 MNHEY, CDR2 SVGAGI. Trimming took off 6 bases at V and 7 bases at J, with 18 bases between the two ends. The CDR3 spans 15 residues. In DNA, the CDR3 is TGTGCCAGCAGGACAAAGGCTACCTCCAGCGGGGAGCTGTTTTTT. It yields the protein CASRTKATSSGELFF.

The gene calls are TRBV6-5 and TRBJ1-6, with TRBD1 as a possible D gene (6 bases). The germline V and J ends were trimmed by 5 bases and 3 bases, with 11 bases remaining between them. The CDR3 sequence is 15 residues long. From germline, CDR1 is MNHEY and CDR2 SVGAGI. The CDR3 coding sequence is TGTGCCAGCAGTAACACAGGGATCTATAATTCACCCCTCCACTTT. Its protein product is CASSNTGIYNSPLHF.

This sequence joins TRBV6-5 and TRBJ2-7; the D gene is possibly TRBD2 (6 bases). Germline CDR1 reads MNHEY; CDR2 reads SVGAGI. Trimming removed 6 bases at V and 3 bases at J, with 18 bases between. CDR3 size: 15 residues. DNA for the CDR3: TGTGCCAGCAGCCTGGCGGGGACGGCCCACTACGAGCAGTACTTC. Amino acids: CASSLAGTAHYEQYF.

This chain connects TRBV21-1 to TRBJ1-1; TRBD1 reflects the table's D call only, with no check against the DNA. TRBV21-1 is a known pseudogene. The CDR3 extends over 16 amino acids. CDR3 sequence reads: CASSKEKRTGGTEAFF. DNA of the CDR3: TGTGCCAGCAGCAAAGAGAAGAGGACAGGGGGCACTGAAGCTTTCTTT.

This chain links TRBV18 with TRBJ1-1; 9 nucleotides align to TRBD1. Germline V gene sequence: CDR1 KGHSH, CDR2 LQKENI. The CDR3 consists of 15 residues. Germline trimming cut 3 bases from V and 8 bases from J; bases unmatched to any gene: 10. The CDR3 region has the DNA TGTGCCAGCTCACCTGCACAGGGGGCCGCGATAGAAGCTTTCTTT. Translating it yields CASSPAQGAAIEAFF.

Concerning this clone: A junction end diverges from the germline sequence, so it may reflect a read error. The chain combines TRBV2 with TRBJ1-1, with 9 positions matching TRBD1. CDR1 SNHLY and CDR2 FYNNEI come from the germline V gene. CDR3 size: 11 residues. For the CDR3, the DNA is TGTGCCAGCAGTATGGGACAGGGTTGTTCCTTT. It is translated as CASSMGQGCSF. The variable domain in full, with the rest retrieved from reference TRBV2 and TRBJ1-1, is EPEVTQTPSHQVTQMGQEVILRCVPISNHLYFYWYRQILGQKVEFLVSFYNNEISEKSEIFDDQFSVERPDGSNFTLKIRSTKLEDSAMYFCASSMGQGCSFGQGTRLTVV.

The chain uses TRBV18 and TRBJ1-5; no clear D gene. Germline V gene sequence: CDR1 KGHSH, CDR2 LQKENI. V lost 6 bases and J 3 bases, leaving 15 bases between the germline ends. This CDR3 region has 15 residues. The CDR3 spells CASSRLGRANQPQHF. The CDR3 DNA is TGTGCCAGCTCCCGCCTGGGGAGGGCCAATCAGCCCCAGCATTTT.

The genes are TRBV25-1 and TRBJ2-3, with no clear D. The CDR3 spans 15 residues. Germline V gives CDR1 MGHDK, CDR2 SYGVNS. Between the trimmed V and J ends, which lost 7 bases and 2 bases, there was a span of 16 bases. CDR3 coding DNA: TGTGCCAGCACCCCAATTGGGTCTCTCACAGATACGCAGTATTTT. Its protein product is CASTPIGSLTDTQYF.

This clone was seen only a few times. The rearrangement joins TRBV27 to TRBJ2-6; 7 positions agree with TRBD1. Trimming removed 2 bases from V and 0 bases from J; junction bases left unmatched: 13. The CDR3 is 20 residues long. Germline V CDR1 and CDR2: MNHEY, SMNVEV (reference sequence). The CDR3 here is CASSLMRQGMSASGANVLTF. CDR3 DNA: TGTGCCAGCAGTTTAATGAGACAGGGAATGTCGGCCTCTGGGGCCAACGTCCTGACTTTC.

The gene calls are TRBV6-1 and TRBJ2-1; 8 bases are a match to TRBD2. With 6 bases clipped from V and 8 bases from J, the junction kept 9 bases outside the gene matches. Looked up from germline, CDR1 is MNHNS and CDR2 is SASEGT. The CDR3 is 14 residues long. The CDR3 DNA is TGTGCCAGCAGCCAAGCGGGAGCGGAGGATGAGCAGTTCTTC. Protein: CASSQAGAEDEQFF.

The chain links TRBV15 to TRBJ2-7; 7 bases agree with TRBD2. The CDR3 spans 15 residues. From germline, CDR1 is LNHNV and CDR2 YYDKDF (reference sequence). V was pared by 1 base and J by 3 bases, with 6 bases of the junction left unmatched. This CDR3 is CATSRVGGRFYEQYF. The DNA for the CDR3 is TGTGCCACCAGCAGAGTGGGGGGGAGGTTCTACGAGCAGTACTTC. The whole variable domain, filled in from reference TRBV15 and TRBJ2-7, reads DAMVIQNPRYQVTQFGKPVTLSCSQTLNHNVMYWYQQKSSQAPKLLFHYYDKDFNNEADTPDNFQSRRPNTSFCFLDIRSPGLGDTAMYLCATSRVGGRFYEQYFGPGTRLTVT.

Only a few counts were recorded for this clone. The chain joins TRBV28 to TRBJ2-3; D call uncertain. The V gene's germline CDR1 is MDHEN and CDR2 SYDVKM. Trimming left V 8 bases short and J 2 bases short, with 20 bases between. The CDR3 has 16 residues. The CDR3 DNA reads as TGTGCCAGCTATAAGGATACAGCTACTGACACAGATACGCAGTATTTT. Translating it yields CASYKDTATDTDTQYF.

The V gene is TRBV5-1, the J gene TRBJ2-1; D is undetermined. This CDR3 has 14 residues. The V end was cut by 5 bases, the J end by 4 bases, with 13 bases between. The germline CDR1 and CDR2 sequences are SGHRS and YFSETQ. As DNA, the CDR3 is TGCGCCAGCAGGGCTGAGACAACGTACAATGAGCAGTTCTTC. Amino acid sequence: CASRAETTYNEQFF.

The chain has TRBV6-6 and TRBJ1-2, with TRBD1 as a possible D gene (6 bases). The V end lost 8 bases, the J end lost 4 bases, and 20 bases lay between the germline ends. CDR3 length: 15 amino acids. From germline, CDR1 is MNHNY and CDR2 SVGAGI (reference sequence). The CDR3 DNA reads TGTGCCAGCCTTGTCCGGAGGGGGATAGGCTATGGCTACACCTTC. Its translation: CASLVRRGIGYGYTF.

The CDR3 here is CASSPWDGDFYGYTF. CDR3 sequence (DNA): TGTGCCAGCAGCCCATGGGACGGAGATTTCTATGGCTACACCTTC. J is TRBJ1-2 and V is TRBV7-8, with a weak D call TRBD1 (5 bases). The length of the CDR3 is 15 residues. V lost 5 bases, J lost 4 bases, and 17 bases lay in between. The germline gives CDR1 SGHVS, CDR2 FQNEAQ.